This record concerns one T cell receptor (beta chain) sequence. Self-reported history from a screening survey and questionnaire set each donor's cohort. The data derive from a study of blood T cell repertoires in COVID-19. Study processing details: From reference gene primer amplification, estimates of nucleated cell counts were derived. Sequencing used immunoSEQ multiplex PCR; TCRdb keeps in-frame clones, though not all of them. The V and J calls and clone size come from that table; D and trimming were worked out from the DNA. This repertoire shows around 280,000 clones, roughly 85% found once; its top ten account for about 5.5%. The sequenced sample consisted of PBMCs or T cells enriched from blood (not recorded which). This receptor was obtained from a woman aged 40 to 50 who had recovered from COVID-19.

CDR3 in amino acids: CASSPRVAGASGANVLTF. CDR3 bases: TGTGCCAGCAGCCCCCGGGTAGCGGGGGCCTCTGGGGCCAACGTCCTGACTTTC. The gene calls are TRBV7-3 and TRBJ2-6, with 9 bases that match TRBD2. CDR3 length equals 18 residues. Germline V CDR1 and CDR2: SGHTA, FQGTGA. With V trimmed by 5 bases and J by 0 bases, 8 bases remained unmatched.